The 11 T cell receptor beta chains reported below all come from one sample, sequenced in a study of cytomegalovirus exposure and HLA in healthy donors. PCR employed 60 Vbeta and 13 Jbeta primers. Sequencing used immunoSEQ multiplex PCR; TCRdb keeps in-frame clones, though not all of them. Among 150,000 to 200,000 clones listed, roughly 83% were seen once. Sequenced sample: PBMCs. The receptor source for this set is a young man in good health and CMV-seronegative.

This clone was found a few times. The chain couples TRBV4-2 to TRBJ1-4, with D tentatively TRBD1 (5 bases). The CDR3 is 16 residues long. Deletions cut 1 base from V and 6 bases from J, with 15 bases between. Germline lookup yields CDR1 LGHNA and CDR2 YNFKEQ. The CDR3 here is CASSQGGTGGDEKLFF. The CDR3, as DNA: TGTGCCAGCAGCCAAGGGGGTACAGGAGGGGATGAAAAACTGTTTTTT.

The V call is TRBV4-1, the J call TRBJ2-7, with a weak D call TRBD2 (5 bases). Germline V gene sequence: CDR1 MGHRA, CDR2 YSYEKL. Trimming removed 4 bases at V and 2 bases at J, with 15 bases between. This CDR3 spans 15 amino acids. In nucleotides, the CDR3 is TGCGCCAGCAGCCCTTCGGACGGAGGCGCCTACGAGCAGTACTTC. Translated: CASSPSDGGAYEQYF.

The chain carries TRBV9 and TRBJ2-7; 7 bases match TRBD1. CDR3 length equals 16 residues. Germline V gene lookup returns CDR1 SGDLS and CDR2 YYNGEE. Trimming at V came to 0 bases and at J to 3 bases, leaving 9 bases not matched to a gene. In DNA, the CDR3 is TGTGCCAGCAGCGTAGCCCTATCGGGACAGCTCTACGAGCAGTACTTC. Encoded protein: CASSVALSGQLYEQYF.

The chain combines TRBV5-1 with TRBJ2-2; D might be TRBD2 (6 bases). V gave up 2 bases and J gave up 6 bases, with 14 bases separating them. The CDR3 is 15 residues long. CDR1 is SGHRS, CDR2 YFSETQ, per germline. For the CDR3, the DNA is TGCGCCAGCAGCTTTAGGGAGGCTAACTCCGGGGAGCTGTTTTTT. It codes for CASSFREANSGELFF. Drawing the rest from reference TRBV5-1 and TRBJ2-2, the complete variable domain is KAGVTQTPRYLIKTRGQQVTLSCSPISGHRSVSWYQQTPGQGLQFLFEYFSETQRNKGNFPGRFSGRQFSNSRSEMNVSTLELGDSALYLCASSFREANSGELFFGEGSRLTVL.

The V gene is TRBV5-4, the J gene TRBJ2-7, with D maybe TRBD2 (6 bases). The CDR3 runs 13 residues. Trimming left V 2 bases short and J 4 bases short, with 10 bases between. CDR1 SGHNT and CDR2 YYREEE come from the germline V gene (reference sequence). CDR3 nucleotide sequence: TGTGCCAGCAGCTTTGGGACTTTATACGAGCAGTACTTC. This encodes CASSFGTLYEQYF.

The gene calls are TRBV7-9 and TRBJ1-6; D gene unclear. The CDR3 is made up of 19 amino acids. The ends were cut back, 2 bases at V and 0 bases at J, with 17 bases in the middle. Germline V gives CDR1 SEHNR, CDR2 FQNEAQ (reference sequence). The CDR3 spells CASSLSGQTISSYNSPLHF. CDR3 coding DNA: TGTGCCAGCAGCTTAAGCGGGCAGACAATAAGCTCCTATAATTCACCCCTCCACTTT.

Points on this clone: The sample contains more than one DNA sequence encoding this CDR3. The chain employs TRBV2 and TRBJ1-5; 7 nucleotides line up with TRBD1. Germline CDR1 and CDR2: SNHLY and FYNNEI. After removal of 9 bases from V and 1 base from J, the junction contained 3 bases not matched to a gene. This CDR3 region has 13 residues. DNA for the CDR3: TGTGCCAGTAGGGGACAGAGCAATCAGCCCCAGCATTTT. Encoded protein: CASRGQSNQPQHF.

This clone came up a few times. The chain combines TRBV10-1 with TRBJ1-1, with D unresolved. Looked up from germline, CDR1 is WNHNN and CDR2 is SYGVQD (reference sequence). Between the trimmed V and J ends, which lost 0 bases and 8 bases, there was a span of 10 bases. The CDR3 covers 13 residues. The CDR3 DNA sequence: TGCGCCAGCAGTGAGTCGTTCCGGGAAGAAGCTTTCTTT. Its protein is CASSESFREEAFF.

V usage is TRBV25-1 and J usage is TRBJ2-3; D gene ambiguous. CDR1 and CDR2 (germline): MGHDK, SYGVNS. The CDR3 covers 14 residues. The V end was cut by 0 bases, the J end by 4 bases, with 8 bases between. This CDR3 reads CASSEYATSDTQYF. The CDR3 bases are TGTGCCAGCAGTGAATATGCCACATCAGATACGCAGTATTTT. The variable domain in full, with the rest retrieved from reference TRBV25-1 and TRBJ2-3, is EADIYQTPRYLVIGTGKKITLECSQTMGHDKMYWYQQDPGMELHLIHYSYGVNSTEKGDLSSESTVSRIRTEHFPLTLESARPSHTSQYLCASSEYATSDTQYFGPGTRLTVL.

The chain has TRBV5-5 and TRBJ2-7; TRBD1 matches at 12 bases. Germline CDR1 is SGHKS and CDR2 is YYEKEE (reference sequence). This CDR3 region has 15 residues. The V and J ends lost 2 bases and 5 bases, in that order; junction bases with no gene match: 5. The CDR3 spells CASSFRGTGGHEQYF. In DNA, the CDR3 is TGTGCCAGCAGCTTTCGAGGGACAGGGGGCCACGAGCAGTACTTC.

The chain uses TRBV5-1 and TRBJ2-3; 11 bases map to TRBD2. V lost 0 bases, J lost 2 bases, and 2 bases stayed unmatched. CDR1 SGHRS and CDR2 YFSETQ come from the germline V gene. This CDR3 comprises 16 residues. The CDR3 loop reads CASSLGLAGYTDTQYF. The CDR3 nucleotides read TGCGCCAGCAGCTTGGGACTAGCGGGATACACAGATACGCAGTATTTT.